Presented here are 22 T cell receptor beta chains from one specimen sequenced in a study of Graves' ophthalmopathy and Graves' hyperthyroidism. Amplification of the TCR beta CDR3 regions used RNA transcripts (as template). RT-PCR in the first round used HTBI primers; a second-round multiplex PCR followed. MiXCR was run by TCRdb on the multiplex PCR reads, yielding one entry per CDR3 protein. In the table there are about 400,000 distinct CDR3 sequences, around 18% of which are singletons. Sequencing was done on a sample of peripheral blood. The origin of the receptors is a young woman with Graves' ophthalmopathy.

This clonotype came up many times. The chain has TRBV20-1 and TRBJ1-2, with 11 bases matching TRBD1. V lost 5 bases, J lost 0 bases, and 5 bases stayed unmatched. Germline-derived CDR1 and CDR2 are DFQATT and SNEGSKA (reference sequence). The CDR3 consists of 15 residues. CDR3 protein: CSASDRGRTNYGYTF. The CDR3 DNA sequence: TGCAGTGCTTCGGACAGGGGGCGAACTAACTATGGCTACACCTTC.

This clonotype showed up just a few times. The gene calls are TRBV4-1 and TRBJ2-7; 7 nucleotides agree with TRBD1. CDR3 length: 17 residues. V dropped 0 bases and J dropped 0; count of bases not matched to a gene: 8. Germline CDR1 is MGHRA and CDR2 is YSYEKL. The CDR3 coding sequence is TGCGCCAGCAGCCAAGACAGCGGCAGGGGGAGCTCCTACGAGCAGTACTTC. Amino acid sequence: CASSQDSGRGSSYEQYF.

The chain combines TRBV7-2 with TRBJ2-2, with D possibly TRBD2 on 5 matching bases. Germline CDR1 SGHTA, CDR2 FQGNSA. This CDR3 spans 14 amino acids. The V and J ends lost 10 bases and 2 bases respectively, with 14 bases between them. CDR3 sequence reads: CATGRDGNTGELFF. Written as DNA, the CDR3 is TGTGCCACGGGGAGAGATGGTAACACCGGGGAGCTGTTTTTT.

This clonotype was seen at least ten times. The rearrangement joins TRBV6-1 to TRBJ1-5, with a possible D match to TRBD1 (5 bases). Germline CDR1 MNHNS, CDR2 SASEGT. This CDR3 contains 13 residues. V was pared by 2 bases and J by 9 bases, with 11 bases between. In DNA form, the CDR3 reads TGTGCCAGCAGTGAATGGGGGGAACGGCCCCAGCATTTT. This translates into CASSEWGERPQHF.

The rearrangement uses TRBV28 and TRBJ2-5; unclear D gene. CDR1 and CDR2 from the germline V gene are MDHEN and SYDVKM. V was trimmed by 6 bases and J by 5 bases, leaving 13 bases between them. The CDR3 length is 13 residues. The CDR3 nucleotides read TGTGCCAGCAGCCAATGGAGAGGCGAGACCCAGTACTTC. Its translation is CASSQWRGETQYF. Based on the CDR3 plus reference TRBV28 and TRBJ2-5, the full variable domain is DVKVTQSSRYLVKRTGEKVFLECVQDMDHENMFWYRQDPGLGLRLIYFSYDVKMKEKGDIPEGYSVSREKKERFSLILESASTNQTSMYLCASSQWRGETQYFGPGTRLLVL.

This clonotype has ten or more counts. The rearrangement links TRBV6-2 or TRBV6-3 to TRBJ2-5; the D is unclear. The CDR3 contains 14 residues. V was shortened by 6 bases and J by 5 bases, with 16 bases between the two germline ends. Germline loops: CDR1 MNHEY, CDR2 SVGEGT. CDR3 DNA sequence: TGTGCCAGCAGACCACTATACGGCGAGGAGACCCAGTACTTC. Translation gives CASRPLYGEETQYF.

The table lists this clonotype with many counts. V usage is TRBV30 and J usage is TRBJ1-2, with 7 bases aligning to TRBD1. There are 14 residues in the CDR3. The ends lost 3 bases at V and 8 bases at J; junction bases unmatched: 12. Germline V gene lookup returns CDR1 GTSNPN and CDR2 SVGIG (reference sequence). CDR3 bases: TGTGCCTGGAGGGCTCGAAACAGGGGATGGGGCTACACCTTC. It encodes CAWRARNRGWGYTF.

This clonotype was observed many times. The chain uses TRBV6-4 and TRBJ2-2; a weak D match, TRBD1 (6 bases). This CDR3 has 17 amino acids. The germline V gene has CDR1 MRHNA and CDR2 SNTAGT. The V and J ends lost 2 bases and 7 bases respectively, with 20 bases between them. In DNA, the CDR3 is TGTGCCAGCAGTGACGTCGGCCAGGGGCTTTATGGCGGGGAGCTGTTTTTT. Its translation is CASSDVGQGLYGGELFF.

This clonotype was seen ten or more times. This sequence joins TRBV28 and TRBJ2-4; 11 nucleotides align to TRBD1. Germline trimming cut 7 bases from V and 9 bases from J; bases unmatched to any gene: 11. Per the germline V gene, CDR1 is MDHEN and CDR2 is SYDVKM. This CDR3 is 15 amino acids long. Here the CDR3 reads CASTLRTGGFGIQYF. CDR3 DNA: TGTGCCAGCACCCTAAGGACAGGGGGCTTTGGCATTCAGTACTTC.

This clonotype was seen only a few times. This rearrangement joins TRBV24-1 to TRBJ2-5; D is perhaps TRBD1 (6 bases). The CDR3 consists of 14 residues. Trimming cost V 6 bases and J 1 base, with 11 bases left between them. Germline CDR1 is KGHDR and CDR2 is SFDVKD. The CDR3 sequence: CATSPGQLQETQYF. CDR3 sequence (DNA): TGTGCCACCAGTCCAGGACAGCTCCAAGAGACCCAGTACTTC.

The chain is built from TRBV24-1 and TRBJ2-5; 7 positions match TRBD2. This CDR3 has 14 residues. Germline V gene lookup returns CDR1 KGHDR and CDR2 SFDVKD. Losses at the gene ends were 8 bases for V and 1 base for J; bases not matched to a gene: 6. CDR3 nucleotides: TGTGCCACCACTCTTCCGGGGGGCCAAGAGACCCAGTACTTC. Protein sequence: CATTLPGGQETQYF.

This clonotype was detected ten times or more. CDR3 sequence (DNA): TGTGCCAGCAGTCGCGGGGATAGCAATCAGCCCCAGCATTTT. Protein: CASSRGDSNQPQHF. This chain joins TRBV6-2 or TRBV6-3 and TRBJ1-5; D is uncertain. The CDR3 length is 14 residues. The V gene's germline CDR1 is MNHEY and CDR2 SVGEGT. Deletions cut 5 bases from V and 0 bases from J, with 8 bases between.

On this clonotype: This may be a read error, as it is one base from a much larger clone. This sequence joins TRBV12-3 or TRBV12-4 and TRBJ2-7; D possibly uses TRBD1 or TRBD2 (5 bases each). With 3 bases removed from V and 2 bases from J, the gap between germline ends came to 8 bases. The CDR3 runs 13 residues. This CDR3 reads CASSLGVPYEQYF. The CDR3 DNA reads TGTGCCAGCAGTTTGGGGGTTCCCTACGAGCAGTACTTC.

This clonotype has at least ten counts. The chain couples TRBV7-2 to TRBJ2-7; no reliable D call. The V end lost 1 base, the J end lost 0 bases, and 10 bases lay between the germline ends. Germline CDR1 and CDR2: SGHTA and FQGNSA. The CDR3 consists of 15 residues. CDR3 amino acids: CASSLVVGYSYEQYF. CDR3 in DNA: TGTGCCAGCAGCTTAGTGGTCGGGTACTCCTACGAGCAGTACTTC.

This clonotype was picked up many times. The V and J genes are TRBV6-4 and TRBJ2-3; possibly TRBD2 for D (6 bases). The CDR3 has 14 amino acids. Germline CDR1 and CDR2: MRHNA and SNTAGT. The V and J ends lost 4 bases and 0 bases respectively, with 8 bases between them. The DNA of the CDR3 is TGTGCCAGCAGTGGCGGGACTAGCACAGATACGCAGTATTTT. This sequence encodes CASSGGTSTDTQYF.

The V call is TRBV2, the J call TRBJ2-7; D is uncertain. Germline V gene sequence: CDR1 SNHLY, CDR2 FYNNEI. This CDR3 contains 14 residues. V was trimmed by 7 bases and J by 2 bases, leaving 15 bases between them. The CDR3 is CASNGRNSAYEQYF. CDR3 nucleotides: TGTGCCAGCAACGGGCGGAACTCGGCCTACGAGCAGTACTTC.

Ten or more counts support this clonotype. The rearrangement uses TRBV24-1 and TRBJ2-5; TRBD1 is a possible D gene (6 bases). Germline-derived CDR1 and CDR2 are KGHDR and SFDVKD. The V and J ends lost 3 bases and 1 base respectively, with 8 bases between them. CDR3 length equals 14 residues. This chain's CDR3 is CATSDPDSQETQYF. CDR3 sequence (DNA): TGTGCCACCAGTGATCCGGACAGCCAAGAGACCCAGTACTTC.

Only a few counts were recorded for this clonotype. The chain joins TRBV12-3 or TRBV12-4 to TRBJ1-2, with D maybe TRBD1 (5 bases). The germline V and J ends were trimmed by 7 bases and 8 bases, with 14 bases remaining between them. The CDR3 runs 12 residues. As DNA, the CDR3 is TGTGCCAGCACCACGAGGGGTGGCGGCTACACCTTC. Protein product: CASTTRGGGYTF.

The chain employs TRBV18 and TRBJ1-1, with D possibly being TRBD1 (5 bases). Trimming stripped 5 bases from V and 2 bases from J, with 12 bases between. Germline CDR1 KGHSH, CDR2 LQKENI. This CDR3 is built from 14 residues. The CDR3 DNA follows: TGTGCCAGCTCAACCGGGGCACACAACACTGAAGCTTTCTTT. This sequence encodes CASSTGAHNTEAFF.

This clonotype was recorded at least ten times. V is TRBV12-3 or TRBV12-4 and J is TRBJ2-4; D uncertain. This CDR3 is 14 amino acids long. V lost 1 base and J 7 bases, leaving 11 bases between the germline ends. CDR3 sequence reads: CASSLVELGNIQYF. The CDR3 coding sequence is TGTGCCAGCAGTTTAGTGGAGTTGGGGAACATTCAGTACTTC.

This chain connects TRBV28 to TRBJ2-7; 8 nucleotides align to TRBD1. Unmatched junction bases numbered 9, after V lost 2 bases and J lost 6 bases. Germline lookup yields CDR1 MDHEN and CDR2 SYDVKM. The CDR3 contains 15 residues. CDR3 sequence (DNA): TGTGCCAGCAGTTTACACGGGACAGGCGGTACCGAGCAGTACTTC. This codes for CASSLHGTGGTEQYF. The full variable domain, rest sourced from reference TRBV28 and TRBJ2-7, is DVKVTQSSRYLVKRTGEKVFLECVQDMDHENMFWYRQDPGLGLRLIYFSYDVKMKEKGDIPEGYSVSREKKERFSLILESASTNQTSMYLCASSLHGTGGTEQYFGPGTRLTVT.

This clonotype was counted ten times or more. The chain employs TRBV27 and TRBJ1-5; the match to TRBD1 covers 8 bases. With V trimmed by 5 bases and J by 0 bases, 9 bases remained unmatched. This CDR3 region has 17 residues. Germline lookup yields CDR1 MNHEY and CDR2 SMNVEV (reference sequence). CDR3: CASSLTPGQVSNQPQHF. The CDR3 DNA follows: TGTGCCAGCAGTCTGACCCCGGGACAGGTTAGCAATCAGCCCCAGCATTTT.